This TCR beta chain was observed in a study of blood T cell repertoires in COVID-19 (dated by TCRdb to 2018 to 2020). Describing the broader study: The collaborator samples originated in the United States, Italy and Spain and spanned the acute and convalescent phases of COVID-19. The material from the prospective study consisted of cDNA or gDNA derived from T cells, B-cell-depleted T cells, or PBMCs. The sample metadata nearly always contained a de-identified subject ID, COVID-19 status, age in years and sex. Subjects who had been exposed to COVID-19, were actively infected with it, or had recovered from it provided the deeply sampled blood TCRbeta repertoires that made up the dataset. Where available, HLA class I and class II types were obtained from metadata supplied by the sample provider rather than from assay-based typing. The samples were drawn from the first 160 participants of the ongoing ImmuneRACE study and from 1,200 or so subjects provided by 6 global collaborators. The repertoires were released in a freely available public database intended as a resource for research on the immune response to SARS-CoV-2. The study at large found these results: Clinical and demographic metadata were provided uncurated, with the amount varying by source and participant.

The CDR3, cysteine through phenylalanine, is 16 amino acids long. This entry keeps only the CDR3 DNA: 48 bases, framed from base 1. Via the germline V gene, CDR1 is MGHRA and CDR2 YSYEKL. A distance of 16 bases separates the germline ends of V and J, which lose 4 bases and 6 bases respectively. At one collaborating source in Seattle, patients were enrolled during active infection and were followed longitudinally through the course of disease. Each collaborating institution followed its own protocols to collect whole blood in K2EDTA tubes. For TCRbeta analysis, collaborator samples were shipped as frozen whole blood, as isolated PBMCs, or as DNA extracted from either sample type. With respect to this clone: Its cognate antigen has yet to be identified. No clone much larger than this one lies a single base away; base qualities are absent.

TCRbeta CDR3 regions were amplified from genomic DNA by means of the immunoSEQ Assay, a bias-controlled multiplex PCR. Processing in the source paper ran as follows. Nucleated cell counts per sample were estimated from amplification of reference gene primers within the assay. To quantify the absolute abundance of each unique TCRbeta CDR3 rearrangement, sequence reads were collapsed and filtered. For each sample, productive Simpson clonality was calculated as the square root of Simpson's diversity index across productive rearrangements. TCRdb re-hosts the immuneACCESS table, in-frame sequences only. Its copies lack some clones; in the studies checked, an unresolved V gene accounts for under half of them, and the cause for the rest is not known. D and trimming were read from the DNA, whereas the V and J calls and clone size are those reported in that table. The sample table records more than 45,000 clones; 65% to 90% of these occur just once. Together, the top ten hold about 3% of the sample.

This clonotype was obtained from a woman of 80 years or more with COVID-19, enrolled during active disease. The rearranged chain carries TRBV4-1 and TRBJ1-6, and possibly TRBD1, on 6 matching bases. The sample comprised peripheral blood. The sequence in DNA is TGCGCCAGCAGCCCCCTTGGACAGATGAGTAATTCACCCCTCCACTTT. It specifies CASSPLGQMSNSPLHF.